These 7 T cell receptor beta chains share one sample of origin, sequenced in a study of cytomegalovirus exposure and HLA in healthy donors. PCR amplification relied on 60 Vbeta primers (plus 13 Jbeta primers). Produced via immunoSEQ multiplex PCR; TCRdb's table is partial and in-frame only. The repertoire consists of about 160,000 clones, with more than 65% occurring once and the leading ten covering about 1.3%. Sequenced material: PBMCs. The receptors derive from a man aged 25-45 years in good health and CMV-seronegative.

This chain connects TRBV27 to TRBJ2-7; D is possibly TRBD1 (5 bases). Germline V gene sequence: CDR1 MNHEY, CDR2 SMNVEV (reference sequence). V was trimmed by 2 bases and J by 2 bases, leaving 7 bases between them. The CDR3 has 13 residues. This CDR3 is CASSLQGTYEQYF. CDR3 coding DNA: TGTGCCAGCAGTTTACAGGGAACCTACGAGCAGTACTTC.

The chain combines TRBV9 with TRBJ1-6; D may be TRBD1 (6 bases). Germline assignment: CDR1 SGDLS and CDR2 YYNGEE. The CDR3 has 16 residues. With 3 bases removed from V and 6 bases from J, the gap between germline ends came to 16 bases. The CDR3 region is CASSDSSGTPNSPLHF. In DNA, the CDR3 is TGTGCCAGCAGCGATTCCTCCGGGACACCTAATTCACCCCTCCACTTT. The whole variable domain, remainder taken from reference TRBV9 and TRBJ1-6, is DSGVTQTPKHLITATGQRVTLRCSPRSGDLSVYWYQQSLDQGLQFLIQYYNGEERAKGNILERFSAQQFPDLHSELNLSSLELGDSALYFCASSDSSGTPNSPLHFGNGTRLTVT.

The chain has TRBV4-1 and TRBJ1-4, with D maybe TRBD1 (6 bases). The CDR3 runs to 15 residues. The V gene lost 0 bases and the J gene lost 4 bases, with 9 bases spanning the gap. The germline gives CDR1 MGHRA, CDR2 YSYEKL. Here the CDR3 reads CASSQDPGVNEKLFF. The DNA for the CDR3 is TGCGCCAGCAGCCAAGATCCAGGGGTTAATGAAAAACTGTTTTTT.

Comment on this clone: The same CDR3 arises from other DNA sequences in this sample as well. The CDR3 protein is CASSRGQLYGYTF. Here the CDR3 DNA reads TGTGCCAGCAGTCGAGGACAGCTCTATGGCTACACCTTC. The chain uses TRBV6-5 and TRBJ1-2; tentatively, D is TRBD1 (6 bases). The V end lost 5 bases, the J end lost 4 bases, and 11 bases lay between the germline ends. CDR3 size: 13 residues. Per germline, CDR1 MNHEY and CDR2 SVGAGI.

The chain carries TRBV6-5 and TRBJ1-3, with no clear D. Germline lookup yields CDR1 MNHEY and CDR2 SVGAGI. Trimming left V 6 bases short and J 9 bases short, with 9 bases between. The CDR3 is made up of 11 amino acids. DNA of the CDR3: TGTGCCAGCAGACGTCTAGGCACCATATATTTT. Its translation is CASRRLGTIYF.

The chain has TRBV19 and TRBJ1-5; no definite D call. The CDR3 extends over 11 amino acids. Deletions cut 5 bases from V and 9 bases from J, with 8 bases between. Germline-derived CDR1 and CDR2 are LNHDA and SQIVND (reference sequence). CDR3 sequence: CASSAEGPQHF. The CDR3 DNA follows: TGTGCCAGTAGTGCGGAGGGGCCCCAGCATTTT.

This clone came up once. The CDR3 DNA reads TGCGCCAGCAGCTTGGGGGGGACTAACCGGGAGACCCAGTACTTC. It encodes CASSLGGTNRETQYF. The chain employs TRBV5-1 and TRBJ2-5; the match to TRBD2 covers 7 bases. The germline V gene has CDR1 SGHRS and CDR2 YFSETQ. This CDR3 spans 15 amino acids. J was trimmed by 5 bases and V by 0 bases; bases with no gene match: 7.